These 32 T cell receptor beta chains share one sample of origin, sequenced in a study of blood T cells in healthy people across ages (dated by TCRdb to about 2015). Libraries came from 5' RACE. TCRdb names Illumina HiSeq 2500 as the instrument used. A second PCR of roughly 6 to 11 cycles was performed with a sample-barcoded 5' primer and a J-beta primer mix. Using fastp trimming at Q25 and MiXCR clonotype assembly, TCRdb reanalyzed the public sequencing data and kept in-frame beta chains. Identical CDR3 proteins give one entry, which carries the most common genes and DNA. This sample has nearly 800,000 distinct CDR3 sequences in its table, and roughly three fifths of those were observed once. The ten top clones hold 20% to 30% of the sample. The specimen was blood. The receptors come from a man aged 40-50 years in good health.

A few counts support this clonotype. V and J are TRBV6-1 and TRBJ2-1; possible D gene TRBD1, 6 bases. This CDR3 spans 11 amino acids. Between the trimmed V and J ends, which lost 8 bases and 9 bases, there was a span of 11 bases. CDR1 and CDR2 from the germline V gene are MNHNS and SASEGT. The CDR3 nucleotides are TGTGCCAGCTTAGGGGGTAGTGAGCAGTTCTTC. Amino acid sequence: CASLGGSEQFF.

The genes are TRBV3-1 and TRBJ2-4; D is perhaps TRBD2 (5 bases). Deletions cut 2 bases from V and 13 bases from J, with 9 bases between. Germline assignment: CDR1 LGHDT and CDR2 YNNKEL (reference sequence). The CDR3 is 11 residues long. The DNA of the CDR3 is TGTGCCAGCAGCCAAACGTGGGAGCAGTACTTC. It translates to CASSQTWEQYF.

The chain combines TRBV30 with TRBJ2-1; D unresolved. Trimming took off 2 bases at V and 11 bases at J, with 16 bases between the two ends. Germline V lookup: CDR1 GTSNPN, CDR2 SVGIG (reference sequence). This CDR3 comprises 13 residues. CDR3 in amino acids: CAWSRAPGYKQFF. The DNA of the CDR3 is TGTGCCTGGAGTCGGGCCCCCGGTTATAAGCAGTTCTTC.

The chain links TRBV6-1 to TRBJ2-1; TRBD1 is a possible D gene (6 bases). V lost 0 bases to trimming and J lost 2 bases, with 11 bases between them. This CDR3 contains 16 residues. The germline CDR1 and CDR2 sequences are MNHNS and SASEGT. This CDR3 is CASSEAGQIPYNEQFF. The DNA of the CDR3 is TGTGCCAGCAGTGAAGCTGGACAGATACCCTACAATGAGCAGTTCTTC.

This clonotype was counted at least ten times. The J gene is TRBJ2-5, the V gene TRBV7-2, with a weak D call TRBD1 (5 bases). The CDR3 runs 15 residues. The ends were cut back, 1 base at V and 4 bases at J, with 13 bases in the middle. Germline CDR1 is SGHTA and CDR2 is FQGNSA. The CDR3 sequence: CASSLDGRAGETQYF. In DNA, the CDR3 is TGTGCCAGCAGCTTAGACGGCAGGGCAGGAGAGACCCAGTACTTC.

This clonotype appeared a few times. The genes are TRBV20-1 and TRBJ2-5; the D gene is possibly TRBD2 (5 bases). CDR1 is DFQATT, CDR2 SNEGSKA, per germline (reference sequence). The V end lost 5 bases, the J end lost 4 bases, and 8 bases lay between the germline ends. The CDR3 is 11 residues long. The CDR3 protein is CSAAGGETQYF. The CDR3 region has the DNA TGCAGTGCTGCAGGAGGAGAGACCCAGTACTTC.

This clonotype was found a few times. This sequence joins TRBV21-1 and TRBJ1-2; the D call TRBD1 from the table was never checked on the DNA. TRBV21-1 has pseudogene status. The CDR3 has 13 amino acids. CDR3 region: CASSKGDNYGYTF. The CDR3 region has the DNA TGTGCCAGCAGCAAAGGGGACAACTATGGCTACACCTTC.

This clonotype showed up just a few times. J is TRBJ2-5 and V is TRBV12-3 or TRBV12-4, with D maybe TRBD1 (5 bases). Deletions cut 8 bases from V and 11 bases from J, with 21 bases between. The CDR3 contains 13 residues. CDR3 DNA: TGTGCCAGCCGACAGAAAGTCTACAATGAGCAGTACTTC. This translates into CASRQKVYNEQYF.

The J gene is TRBJ2-7, the V gene TRBV18; perhaps TRBD1 as D (6 bases). Per germline, CDR1 KGHSH and CDR2 LQKENI. The CDR3 spans 17 residues. The V end was cut by 3 bases, the J end by 4 bases, with 22 bases between. The CDR3 nucleotides are TGTGCCAGCTCACCGAGCTCACGGGACAATGGAAAGTACGAGCAGTACTTC. Its protein is CASSPSSRDNGKYEQYF.

This clonotype was seen only a few times. The chain recombines TRBV12-3 or TRBV12-4 with TRBJ2-7; no definite D call. V lost 5 bases and J lost 5, with 13 bases in between. The CDR3 runs 13 residues. CDR3 nucleotide sequence: TGTGCCAGCAGTGGAGCTAGTTGGCACGAGCAGTACTTC. Translation: CASSGASWHEQYF.

This clonotype was seen only a few times. The rearrangement links TRBV28 to TRBJ2-7, with 8 positions matching TRBD1. Germline assignment: CDR1 MDHEN and CDR2 SYDVKM. The CDR3 has 15 amino acids. J lost 10 bases, V lost 4 bases, and 15 bases had no gene match. Written as DNA, the CDR3 is TGTGCCAGCAGTTACCCCCGAACAGGGGGATGGATTCAGTACTTC. Translation: CASSYPRTGGWIQYF. The full variable domain, with the rest looked up from reference TRBV28 and TRBJ2-7, is DVKVTQSSRYLVKRTGEKVFLECVQDMDHENMFWYRQDPGLGLRLIYFSYDVKMKEKGDIPEGYSVSREKKERFSLILESASTNQTSMYLCASSYPRTGGWIQYFGPGTRLTVT.

J is TRBJ1-2 and V is TRBV29-1; D remains unclear. This CDR3 spans 13 amino acids. The V end was cut by 0 bases, the J end by 4 bases, with 9 bases between. Germline loops: CDR1 SQVTM, CDR2 ANQGSEA. The CDR3 DNA reads TGCAGCGTTGAAGATGGGAAGATCTATGGCTACACCTTC. Translated: CSVEDGKIYGYTF.

The V gene is TRBV28, the J gene TRBJ2-7; 13 nucleotides line up with TRBD2. The CDR3 length is 17 residues. CDR1 MDHEN and CDR2 SYDVKM come from the germline V gene. The J segment lost 1 base and the V segment lost 5 bases, leaving 8 bases of the junction unmatched. The CDR3 DNA reads as TGTGCCAGCAGTCCCGGACTAGCGGGAGTAGGGTCCTACGAGCAGTACTTC. It translates to CASSPGLAGVGSYEQYF.

This clonotype occurred many times. The chain couples TRBV4-3 to TRBJ2-1; D gene uncertain. The V gene's germline CDR1 is LGHNA and CDR2 YSLEER. The CDR3 extends over 13 amino acids. Trimming cost V 0 bases and J 6 bases, with 6 bases left between them. The CDR3 sequence: CASSQEVSNEQFF. In DNA form, the CDR3 reads TGCGCCAGCAGCCAAGAAGTTAGCAATGAGCAGTTCTTC.

This clonotype showed up just a few times. This chain uses TRBV5-8 with TRBJ2-6; no clear D. The germline CDR1 and CDR2 sequences are SGHTS and YDEGEE. CDR3 length equals 12 residues. V dropped 8 bases and J dropped 4 bases, with 7 bases sitting between them. The CDR3 DNA follows: TGTGCCAGTGGGCGCGGGGCCAACGTCCTGACTTTC. As protein: CASGRGANVLTF.

This rearrangement joins TRBV2 to TRBJ2-1; D ambiguous. The J call may be in error: the DNA end matches TRBJ2-7 better. The germline V gene has CDR1 SNHLY and CDR2 FYNNEI. This CDR3 is built from 14 residues. CDR3 region: CASAWAQSLGEQYF. The CDR3 bases are TGTGCCAGCGCTTGGGCACAGTCTTTGGGCGAGCAGTACTTC.

The chain carries TRBV30 and TRBJ2-6; D is undetermined. V gave up 0 bases and J gave up 0 bases, with 9 bases separating them. Germline CDR1 is GTSNPN and CDR2 is SVGIG (reference sequence). CDR3 length equals 16 residues. Here the CDR3 DNA reads TGTGCCTGGAGTGTACTGTGGAGCTCTGGGGCCAACGTCCTGACTTTC. This codes for CAWSVLWSSGANVLTF.

Only a few counts were recorded for this clonotype. The chain employs TRBV4-3 and TRBJ2-3; 9 bases are a match to TRBD1. Germline V gene lookup returns CDR1 LGHNA and CDR2 YSLEER. With V trimmed by 0 bases and J by 5 bases, 6 bases remained unmatched. The CDR3 totals 16 residues. The CDR3 DNA reads as TGCGCCAGCAGCCAAGATACAGGGGGCCTCGTAGATACGCAGTATTTT. Its protein product is CASSQDTGGLVDTQYF.

This chain links TRBV29-1 with TRBJ1-1; D gene ambiguous. Deletions cut 4 bases from V and 9 bases from J, with 6 bases between. There are 9 residues in the CDR3. Germline values: CDR1 SQVTM, CDR2 ANQGSEA. CDR3 region: CSVGSQAFF. The CDR3 coding sequence is TGCAGCGTTGGTTCCCAAGCTTTCTTT. Based on the CDR3 plus reference TRBV29-1 and TRBJ1-1, the full variable domain is SAVISQKPSRDICQRGTSLTIQCQVDSQVTMMFWYRQQPGQSLTLIATANQGSEATYESGFVIDKFPISRPNLTFSTLTVSNMSPEDSSIYLCSVGSQAFFGQGTRLTVV.

The chain couples TRBV29-1 to TRBJ2-1; no clear D. V lost 7 bases and J lost 2, with 12 bases in between. CDR3 size: 13 residues. Germline lookup yields CDR1 SQVTM and CDR2 ANQGSEA. CDR3 loop: CSARIVPYNEQFF. The DNA for the CDR3 is TGCAGCGCCCGAATTGTGCCCTACAATGAGCAGTTCTTC.

The V gene is TRBV4-2, the J gene TRBJ2-7, with TRBD2 matching over 10 bases. CDR1 is LGHNA and CDR2 is YNFKEQ in the germline V gene. The V gene end was trimmed by 0 bases and the J gene end by 12 bases; junction bases not matched to a gene: 8. This CDR3 is 14 amino acids long. The CDR3 DNA follows: TGTGCCAGCAGCCAAGATTTGGCTAGCGGGAGAATGTACTTC. Residues: CASSQDLASGRMYF.

The count of this clonotype is one. This chain uses TRBV9 with TRBJ2-3; the D is unclear. The CDR3 consists of 16 residues. Germline lookup yields CDR1 SGDLS and CDR2 YYNGEE. Trimming pared 6 bases from V and 3 bases from J, leaving 20 bases between. The CDR3 spells CASTRGPVMPTDTQYF. The CDR3 bases are TGTGCCAGCACCAGAGGACCAGTGATGCCTACAGATACGCAGTATTTT. Drawing the rest from reference TRBV9 and TRBJ2-3, the complete variable domain is DSGVTQTPKHLITATGQRVTLRCSPRSGDLSVYWYQQSLDQGLQFLIQYYNGEERAKGNILERFSAQQFPDLHSELNLSSLELGDSALYFCASTRGPVMPTDTQYFGPGTRLTVL.

This chain uses TRBV28 with TRBJ1-3; TRBD1 aligns across 7 bases. The CDR3 consists of 14 residues. The germline CDR1 and CDR2 sequences are MDHEN and SYDVKM. The trim removed 3 bases at V and 3 bases at J, leaving 2 bases unmatched. The DNA for the CDR3 is TGTGCCAGCAGTTTTCAGGGGGTTGGAAACACCATATATTTT. This encodes CASSFQGVGNTIYF.

This clonotype was detected only a few times. The J gene is TRBJ2-7, the V gene TRBV28, with a tentative D call TRBD1 (6 bases). The germline V gene encodes CDR1 MDHEN and CDR2 SYDVKM. This CDR3 has 16 amino acids. The V end lost 6 bases, the J end lost 7 bases, and 25 bases lay between the germline ends. The CDR3 DNA is TGTGCCAGCAGCCGACCCGGGACACCCCGCGAATTGGAGCAGTACTTC. Its protein product is CASSRPGTPRELEQYF.

This chain links TRBV5-1 with TRBJ2-7; TRBD2 matches at 8 bases. The germline gives CDR1 SGHRS, CDR2 YFSETQ. This CDR3 is 18 amino acids long. V lost 3 bases to trimming and J lost 3 bases; unmatched junction nucleotides: 17. The CDR3 DNA sequence: TGCGCCAGCAGCTCAAACCCCGGGGACGGGACTAGAATCTACGAGCAGTACTTC. Translated: CASSSNPGDGTRIYEQYF.

This clonotype was counted a few times. J is TRBJ1-1 and V is TRBV29-1; D remains ambiguous. Germline V gene sequence: CDR1 SQVTM, CDR2 ANQGSEA. Trimming pared 4 bases from V and 2 bases from J, leaving 8 bases between. The CDR3 is made up of 12 amino acids. This CDR3 reads CSVVPTNTEAFF. The CDR3 bases are TGCAGCGTTGTGCCCACAAACACTGAAGCTTTCTTT. The variable domain in full, completed from reference TRBV29-1 and TRBJ1-1, reads SAVISQKPSRDICQRGTSLTIQCQVDSQVTMMFWYRQQPGQSLTLIATANQGSEATYESGFVIDKFPISRPNLTFSTLTVSNMSPEDSSIYLCSVVPTNTEAFFGQGTRLTVV.

This chain connects TRBV7-3 to TRBJ2-1; possibly TRBD2 for D (6 bases). The CDR3 totals 15 residues. CDR1 is SGHTA and CDR2 is FQGTGA in the germline V gene. V dropped 4 bases and J dropped 5 bases, with 15 bases sitting between them. In DNA form, the CDR3 reads TGTGCCAGCAGCTCGGGGGTGGGAGGAAACAATGAGCAGTTCTTC. Its protein is CASSSGVGGNNEQFF.

This clonotype turned up a few times. The rearrangement uses TRBV4-3 and TRBJ2-3, with 7 bases identical to TRBD2. The V and J ends lost 2 bases and 5 bases, in that order; junction bases with no gene match: 19. The germline V gene has CDR1 LGHNA and CDR2 YSLEER. The CDR3 loop spans 19 amino acids. The CDR3 bases are TGCGCCAGCAGCCAAAGCTCTGGGGCGGCGGGACTACTCAGAGATACGCAGTATTTT. It yields the protein CASSQSSGAAGLLRDTQYF.

The genes are TRBV20-1 and TRBJ1-5; D remains unclear. From germline, CDR1 is DFQATT and CDR2 SNEGSKA (reference sequence). There are 14 residues in the CDR3. The V end lost 0 bases, the J end lost 5 bases, and 11 bases lay between the germline ends. The DNA for the CDR3 is TGCAGTGCTAGAGATACCCTGTCTGATCAGCCCCAGCATTTT. Translation: CSARDTLSDQPQHF.

This clonotype has only a few counts. The chain employs TRBV9 and TRBJ1-2; tentative D call: TRBD1 (6 bases). CDR3 size: 13 residues. The V end was cut by 3 bases, the J end by 6 bases, with 12 bases between. CDR1 is SGDLS and CDR2 is YYNGEE in the germline V gene. The CDR3 sequence: CASSEGVLNGYTF. In DNA, the CDR3 is TGTGCCAGCAGCGAGGGGGTTCTCAATGGCTACACCTTC.

V usage is TRBV3-1 and J usage is TRBJ2-7, with 12 bases identical to TRBD2. The CDR3 covers 17 residues. Germline lookup yields CDR1 LGHDT and CDR2 YNNKEL (reference sequence). Trimming took 4 bases from V and 6 from J; bases not matched to a gene: 13. In DNA form, the CDR3 reads TGTGCCAGCAGCCGCGGGACTAGCGGGCCTCTCCCTAGCGAGCAGTACTTC. Translating it yields CASSRGTSGPLPSEQYF.

The gene calls are TRBV20-1 and TRBJ2-1, with 9 bases that match TRBD2. Germline V gene lookup returns CDR1 DFQATT and CDR2 SNEGSKA (reference sequence). J was trimmed by 4 bases and V by 6 bases; bases with no gene match: 10. This CDR3 contains 15 residues. The CDR3 here is CSAIAGAVYYNEQFF. The CDR3 DNA reads as TGCAGTGCCATAGCGGGAGCAGTTTATTACAATGAGCAGTTCTTC.